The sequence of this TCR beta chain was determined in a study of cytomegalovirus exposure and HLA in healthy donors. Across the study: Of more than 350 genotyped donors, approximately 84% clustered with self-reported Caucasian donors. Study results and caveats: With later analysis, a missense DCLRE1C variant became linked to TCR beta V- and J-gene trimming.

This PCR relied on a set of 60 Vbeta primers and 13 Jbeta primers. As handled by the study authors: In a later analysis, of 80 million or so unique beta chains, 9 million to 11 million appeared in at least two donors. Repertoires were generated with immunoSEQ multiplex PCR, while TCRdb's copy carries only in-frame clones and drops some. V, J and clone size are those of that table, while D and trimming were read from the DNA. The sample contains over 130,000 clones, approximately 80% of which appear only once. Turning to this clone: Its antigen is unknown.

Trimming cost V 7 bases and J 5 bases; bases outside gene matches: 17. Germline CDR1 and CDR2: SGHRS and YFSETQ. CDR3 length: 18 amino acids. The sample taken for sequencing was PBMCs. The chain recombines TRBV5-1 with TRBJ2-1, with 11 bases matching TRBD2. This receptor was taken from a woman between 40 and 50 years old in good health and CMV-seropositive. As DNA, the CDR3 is TGCGCCAGCCGCTGGGCGGGTAGCGGGAGGGTTGTCCACAATGAGCAGTTCTTC. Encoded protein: CASRWAGSGRVVHNEQFF. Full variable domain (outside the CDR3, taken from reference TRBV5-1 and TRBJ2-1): KAGVTQTPRYLIKTRGQQVTLSCSPISGHRSVSWYQQTPGQGLQFLFEYFSETQRNKGNFPGRFSGRQFSNSRSEMNVSTLELGDSALYLCASRWAGSGRVVHNEQFFGPGTRLTVL.